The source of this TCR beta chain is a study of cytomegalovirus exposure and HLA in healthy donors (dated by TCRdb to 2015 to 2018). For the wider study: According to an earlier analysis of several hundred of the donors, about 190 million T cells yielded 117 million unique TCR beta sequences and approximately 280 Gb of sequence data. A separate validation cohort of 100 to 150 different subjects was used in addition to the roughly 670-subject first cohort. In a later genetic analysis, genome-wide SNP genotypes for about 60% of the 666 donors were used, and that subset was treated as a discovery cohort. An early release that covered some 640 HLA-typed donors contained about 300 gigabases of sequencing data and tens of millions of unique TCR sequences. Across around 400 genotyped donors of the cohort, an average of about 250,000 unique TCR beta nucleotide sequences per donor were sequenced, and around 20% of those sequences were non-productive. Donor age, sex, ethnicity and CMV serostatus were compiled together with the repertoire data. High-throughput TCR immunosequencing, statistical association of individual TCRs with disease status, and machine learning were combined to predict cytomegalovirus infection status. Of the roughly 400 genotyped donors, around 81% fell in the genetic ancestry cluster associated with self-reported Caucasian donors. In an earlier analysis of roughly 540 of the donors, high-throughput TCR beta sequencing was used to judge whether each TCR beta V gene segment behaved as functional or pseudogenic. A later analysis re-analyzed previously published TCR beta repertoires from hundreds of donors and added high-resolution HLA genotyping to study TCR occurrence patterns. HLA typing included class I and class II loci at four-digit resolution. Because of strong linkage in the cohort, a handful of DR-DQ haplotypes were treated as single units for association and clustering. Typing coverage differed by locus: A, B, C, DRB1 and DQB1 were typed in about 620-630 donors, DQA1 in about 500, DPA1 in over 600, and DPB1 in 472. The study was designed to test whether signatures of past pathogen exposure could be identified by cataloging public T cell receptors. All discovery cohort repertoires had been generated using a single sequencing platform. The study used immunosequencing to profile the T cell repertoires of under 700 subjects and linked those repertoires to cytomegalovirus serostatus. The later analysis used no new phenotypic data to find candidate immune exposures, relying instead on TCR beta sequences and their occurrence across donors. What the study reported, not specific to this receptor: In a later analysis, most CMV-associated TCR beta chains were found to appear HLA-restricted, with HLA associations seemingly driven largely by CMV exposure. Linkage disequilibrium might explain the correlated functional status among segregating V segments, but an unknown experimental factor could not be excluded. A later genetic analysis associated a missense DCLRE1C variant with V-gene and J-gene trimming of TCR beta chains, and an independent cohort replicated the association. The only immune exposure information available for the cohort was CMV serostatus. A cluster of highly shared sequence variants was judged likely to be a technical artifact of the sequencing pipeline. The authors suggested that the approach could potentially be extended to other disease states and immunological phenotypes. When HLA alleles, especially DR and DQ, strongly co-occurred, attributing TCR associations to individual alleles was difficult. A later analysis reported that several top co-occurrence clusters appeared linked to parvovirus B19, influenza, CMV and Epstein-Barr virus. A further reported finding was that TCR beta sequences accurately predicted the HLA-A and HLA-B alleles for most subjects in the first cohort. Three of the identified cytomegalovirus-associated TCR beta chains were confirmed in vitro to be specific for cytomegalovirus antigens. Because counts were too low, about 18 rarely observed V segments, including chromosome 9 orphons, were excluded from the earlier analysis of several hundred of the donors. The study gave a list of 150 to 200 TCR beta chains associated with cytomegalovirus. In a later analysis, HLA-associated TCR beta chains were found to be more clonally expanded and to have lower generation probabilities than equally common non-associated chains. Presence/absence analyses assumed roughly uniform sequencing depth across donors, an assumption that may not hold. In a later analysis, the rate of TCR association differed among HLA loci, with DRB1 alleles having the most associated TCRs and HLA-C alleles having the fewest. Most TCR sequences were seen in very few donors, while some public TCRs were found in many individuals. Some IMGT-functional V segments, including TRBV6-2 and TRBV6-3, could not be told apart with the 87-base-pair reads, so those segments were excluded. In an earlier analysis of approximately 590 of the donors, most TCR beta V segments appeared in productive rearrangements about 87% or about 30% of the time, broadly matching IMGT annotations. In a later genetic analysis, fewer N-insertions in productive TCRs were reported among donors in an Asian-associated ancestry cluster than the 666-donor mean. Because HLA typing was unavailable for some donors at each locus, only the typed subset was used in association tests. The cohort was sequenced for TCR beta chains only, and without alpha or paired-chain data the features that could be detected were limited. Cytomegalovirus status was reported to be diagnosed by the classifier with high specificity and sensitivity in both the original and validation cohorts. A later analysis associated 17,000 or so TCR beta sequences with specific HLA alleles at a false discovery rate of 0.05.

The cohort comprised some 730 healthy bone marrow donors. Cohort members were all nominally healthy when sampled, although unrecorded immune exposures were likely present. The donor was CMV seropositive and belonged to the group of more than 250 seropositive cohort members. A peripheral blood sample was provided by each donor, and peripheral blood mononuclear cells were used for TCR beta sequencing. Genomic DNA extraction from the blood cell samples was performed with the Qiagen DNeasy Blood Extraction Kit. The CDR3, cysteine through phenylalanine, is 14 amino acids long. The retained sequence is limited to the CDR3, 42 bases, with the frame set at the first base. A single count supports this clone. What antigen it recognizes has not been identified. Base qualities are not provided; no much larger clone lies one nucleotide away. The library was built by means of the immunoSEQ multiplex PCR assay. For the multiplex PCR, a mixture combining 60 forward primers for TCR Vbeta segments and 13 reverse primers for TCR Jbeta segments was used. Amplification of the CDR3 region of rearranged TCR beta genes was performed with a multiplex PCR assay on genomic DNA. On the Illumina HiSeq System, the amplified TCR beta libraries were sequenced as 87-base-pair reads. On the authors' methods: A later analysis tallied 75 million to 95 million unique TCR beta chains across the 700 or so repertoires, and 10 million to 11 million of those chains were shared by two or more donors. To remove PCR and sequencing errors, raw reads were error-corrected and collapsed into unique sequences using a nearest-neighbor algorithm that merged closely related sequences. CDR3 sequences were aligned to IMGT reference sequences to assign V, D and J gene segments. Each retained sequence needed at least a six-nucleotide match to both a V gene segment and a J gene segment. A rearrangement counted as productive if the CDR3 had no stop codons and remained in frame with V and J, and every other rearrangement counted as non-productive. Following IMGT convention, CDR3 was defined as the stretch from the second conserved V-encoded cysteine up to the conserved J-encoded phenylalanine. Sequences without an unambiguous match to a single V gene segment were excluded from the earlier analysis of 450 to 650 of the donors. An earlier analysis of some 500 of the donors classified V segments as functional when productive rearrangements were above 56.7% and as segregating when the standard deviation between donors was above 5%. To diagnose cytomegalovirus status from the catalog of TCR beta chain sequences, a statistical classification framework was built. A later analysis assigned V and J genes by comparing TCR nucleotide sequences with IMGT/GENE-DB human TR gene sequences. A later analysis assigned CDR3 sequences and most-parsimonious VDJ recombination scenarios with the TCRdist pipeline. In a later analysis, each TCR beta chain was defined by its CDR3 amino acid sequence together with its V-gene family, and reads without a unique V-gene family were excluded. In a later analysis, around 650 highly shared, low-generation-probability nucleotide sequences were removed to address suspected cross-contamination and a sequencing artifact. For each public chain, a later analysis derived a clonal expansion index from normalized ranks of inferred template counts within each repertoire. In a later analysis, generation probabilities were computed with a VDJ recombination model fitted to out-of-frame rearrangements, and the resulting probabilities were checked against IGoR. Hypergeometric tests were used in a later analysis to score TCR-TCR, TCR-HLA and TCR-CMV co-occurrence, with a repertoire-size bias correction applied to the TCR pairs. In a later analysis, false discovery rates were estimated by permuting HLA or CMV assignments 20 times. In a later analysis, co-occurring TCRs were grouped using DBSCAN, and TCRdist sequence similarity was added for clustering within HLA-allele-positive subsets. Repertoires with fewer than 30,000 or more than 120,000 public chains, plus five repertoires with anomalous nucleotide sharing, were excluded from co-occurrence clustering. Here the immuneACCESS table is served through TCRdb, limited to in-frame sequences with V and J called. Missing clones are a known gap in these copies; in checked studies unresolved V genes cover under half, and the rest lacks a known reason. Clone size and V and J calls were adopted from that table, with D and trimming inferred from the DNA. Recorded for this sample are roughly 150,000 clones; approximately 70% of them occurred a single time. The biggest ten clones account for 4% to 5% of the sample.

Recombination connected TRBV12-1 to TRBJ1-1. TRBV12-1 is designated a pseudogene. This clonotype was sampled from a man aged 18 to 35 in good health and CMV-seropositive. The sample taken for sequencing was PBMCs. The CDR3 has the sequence CASGFVLRDTEAFF. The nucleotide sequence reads TGTGCCAGCGGCTTTGTTCTGAGGGACACTGAAGCTTTCTTT.